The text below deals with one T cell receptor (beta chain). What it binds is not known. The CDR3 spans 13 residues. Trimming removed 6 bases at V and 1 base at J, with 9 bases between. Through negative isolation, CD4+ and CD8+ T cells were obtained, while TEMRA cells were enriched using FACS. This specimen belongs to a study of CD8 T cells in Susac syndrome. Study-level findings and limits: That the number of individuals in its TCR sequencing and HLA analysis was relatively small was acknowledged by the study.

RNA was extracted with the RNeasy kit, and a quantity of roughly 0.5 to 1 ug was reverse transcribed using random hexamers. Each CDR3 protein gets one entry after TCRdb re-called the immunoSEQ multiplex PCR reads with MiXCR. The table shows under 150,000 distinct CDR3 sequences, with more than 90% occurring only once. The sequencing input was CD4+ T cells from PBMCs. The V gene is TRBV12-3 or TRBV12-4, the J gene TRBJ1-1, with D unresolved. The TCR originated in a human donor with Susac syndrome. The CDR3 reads CASSFGQNTEAFF. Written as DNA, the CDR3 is TGTGCCAGCAGCTTCGGGCAGAACACTGAAGCTTTCTTT.